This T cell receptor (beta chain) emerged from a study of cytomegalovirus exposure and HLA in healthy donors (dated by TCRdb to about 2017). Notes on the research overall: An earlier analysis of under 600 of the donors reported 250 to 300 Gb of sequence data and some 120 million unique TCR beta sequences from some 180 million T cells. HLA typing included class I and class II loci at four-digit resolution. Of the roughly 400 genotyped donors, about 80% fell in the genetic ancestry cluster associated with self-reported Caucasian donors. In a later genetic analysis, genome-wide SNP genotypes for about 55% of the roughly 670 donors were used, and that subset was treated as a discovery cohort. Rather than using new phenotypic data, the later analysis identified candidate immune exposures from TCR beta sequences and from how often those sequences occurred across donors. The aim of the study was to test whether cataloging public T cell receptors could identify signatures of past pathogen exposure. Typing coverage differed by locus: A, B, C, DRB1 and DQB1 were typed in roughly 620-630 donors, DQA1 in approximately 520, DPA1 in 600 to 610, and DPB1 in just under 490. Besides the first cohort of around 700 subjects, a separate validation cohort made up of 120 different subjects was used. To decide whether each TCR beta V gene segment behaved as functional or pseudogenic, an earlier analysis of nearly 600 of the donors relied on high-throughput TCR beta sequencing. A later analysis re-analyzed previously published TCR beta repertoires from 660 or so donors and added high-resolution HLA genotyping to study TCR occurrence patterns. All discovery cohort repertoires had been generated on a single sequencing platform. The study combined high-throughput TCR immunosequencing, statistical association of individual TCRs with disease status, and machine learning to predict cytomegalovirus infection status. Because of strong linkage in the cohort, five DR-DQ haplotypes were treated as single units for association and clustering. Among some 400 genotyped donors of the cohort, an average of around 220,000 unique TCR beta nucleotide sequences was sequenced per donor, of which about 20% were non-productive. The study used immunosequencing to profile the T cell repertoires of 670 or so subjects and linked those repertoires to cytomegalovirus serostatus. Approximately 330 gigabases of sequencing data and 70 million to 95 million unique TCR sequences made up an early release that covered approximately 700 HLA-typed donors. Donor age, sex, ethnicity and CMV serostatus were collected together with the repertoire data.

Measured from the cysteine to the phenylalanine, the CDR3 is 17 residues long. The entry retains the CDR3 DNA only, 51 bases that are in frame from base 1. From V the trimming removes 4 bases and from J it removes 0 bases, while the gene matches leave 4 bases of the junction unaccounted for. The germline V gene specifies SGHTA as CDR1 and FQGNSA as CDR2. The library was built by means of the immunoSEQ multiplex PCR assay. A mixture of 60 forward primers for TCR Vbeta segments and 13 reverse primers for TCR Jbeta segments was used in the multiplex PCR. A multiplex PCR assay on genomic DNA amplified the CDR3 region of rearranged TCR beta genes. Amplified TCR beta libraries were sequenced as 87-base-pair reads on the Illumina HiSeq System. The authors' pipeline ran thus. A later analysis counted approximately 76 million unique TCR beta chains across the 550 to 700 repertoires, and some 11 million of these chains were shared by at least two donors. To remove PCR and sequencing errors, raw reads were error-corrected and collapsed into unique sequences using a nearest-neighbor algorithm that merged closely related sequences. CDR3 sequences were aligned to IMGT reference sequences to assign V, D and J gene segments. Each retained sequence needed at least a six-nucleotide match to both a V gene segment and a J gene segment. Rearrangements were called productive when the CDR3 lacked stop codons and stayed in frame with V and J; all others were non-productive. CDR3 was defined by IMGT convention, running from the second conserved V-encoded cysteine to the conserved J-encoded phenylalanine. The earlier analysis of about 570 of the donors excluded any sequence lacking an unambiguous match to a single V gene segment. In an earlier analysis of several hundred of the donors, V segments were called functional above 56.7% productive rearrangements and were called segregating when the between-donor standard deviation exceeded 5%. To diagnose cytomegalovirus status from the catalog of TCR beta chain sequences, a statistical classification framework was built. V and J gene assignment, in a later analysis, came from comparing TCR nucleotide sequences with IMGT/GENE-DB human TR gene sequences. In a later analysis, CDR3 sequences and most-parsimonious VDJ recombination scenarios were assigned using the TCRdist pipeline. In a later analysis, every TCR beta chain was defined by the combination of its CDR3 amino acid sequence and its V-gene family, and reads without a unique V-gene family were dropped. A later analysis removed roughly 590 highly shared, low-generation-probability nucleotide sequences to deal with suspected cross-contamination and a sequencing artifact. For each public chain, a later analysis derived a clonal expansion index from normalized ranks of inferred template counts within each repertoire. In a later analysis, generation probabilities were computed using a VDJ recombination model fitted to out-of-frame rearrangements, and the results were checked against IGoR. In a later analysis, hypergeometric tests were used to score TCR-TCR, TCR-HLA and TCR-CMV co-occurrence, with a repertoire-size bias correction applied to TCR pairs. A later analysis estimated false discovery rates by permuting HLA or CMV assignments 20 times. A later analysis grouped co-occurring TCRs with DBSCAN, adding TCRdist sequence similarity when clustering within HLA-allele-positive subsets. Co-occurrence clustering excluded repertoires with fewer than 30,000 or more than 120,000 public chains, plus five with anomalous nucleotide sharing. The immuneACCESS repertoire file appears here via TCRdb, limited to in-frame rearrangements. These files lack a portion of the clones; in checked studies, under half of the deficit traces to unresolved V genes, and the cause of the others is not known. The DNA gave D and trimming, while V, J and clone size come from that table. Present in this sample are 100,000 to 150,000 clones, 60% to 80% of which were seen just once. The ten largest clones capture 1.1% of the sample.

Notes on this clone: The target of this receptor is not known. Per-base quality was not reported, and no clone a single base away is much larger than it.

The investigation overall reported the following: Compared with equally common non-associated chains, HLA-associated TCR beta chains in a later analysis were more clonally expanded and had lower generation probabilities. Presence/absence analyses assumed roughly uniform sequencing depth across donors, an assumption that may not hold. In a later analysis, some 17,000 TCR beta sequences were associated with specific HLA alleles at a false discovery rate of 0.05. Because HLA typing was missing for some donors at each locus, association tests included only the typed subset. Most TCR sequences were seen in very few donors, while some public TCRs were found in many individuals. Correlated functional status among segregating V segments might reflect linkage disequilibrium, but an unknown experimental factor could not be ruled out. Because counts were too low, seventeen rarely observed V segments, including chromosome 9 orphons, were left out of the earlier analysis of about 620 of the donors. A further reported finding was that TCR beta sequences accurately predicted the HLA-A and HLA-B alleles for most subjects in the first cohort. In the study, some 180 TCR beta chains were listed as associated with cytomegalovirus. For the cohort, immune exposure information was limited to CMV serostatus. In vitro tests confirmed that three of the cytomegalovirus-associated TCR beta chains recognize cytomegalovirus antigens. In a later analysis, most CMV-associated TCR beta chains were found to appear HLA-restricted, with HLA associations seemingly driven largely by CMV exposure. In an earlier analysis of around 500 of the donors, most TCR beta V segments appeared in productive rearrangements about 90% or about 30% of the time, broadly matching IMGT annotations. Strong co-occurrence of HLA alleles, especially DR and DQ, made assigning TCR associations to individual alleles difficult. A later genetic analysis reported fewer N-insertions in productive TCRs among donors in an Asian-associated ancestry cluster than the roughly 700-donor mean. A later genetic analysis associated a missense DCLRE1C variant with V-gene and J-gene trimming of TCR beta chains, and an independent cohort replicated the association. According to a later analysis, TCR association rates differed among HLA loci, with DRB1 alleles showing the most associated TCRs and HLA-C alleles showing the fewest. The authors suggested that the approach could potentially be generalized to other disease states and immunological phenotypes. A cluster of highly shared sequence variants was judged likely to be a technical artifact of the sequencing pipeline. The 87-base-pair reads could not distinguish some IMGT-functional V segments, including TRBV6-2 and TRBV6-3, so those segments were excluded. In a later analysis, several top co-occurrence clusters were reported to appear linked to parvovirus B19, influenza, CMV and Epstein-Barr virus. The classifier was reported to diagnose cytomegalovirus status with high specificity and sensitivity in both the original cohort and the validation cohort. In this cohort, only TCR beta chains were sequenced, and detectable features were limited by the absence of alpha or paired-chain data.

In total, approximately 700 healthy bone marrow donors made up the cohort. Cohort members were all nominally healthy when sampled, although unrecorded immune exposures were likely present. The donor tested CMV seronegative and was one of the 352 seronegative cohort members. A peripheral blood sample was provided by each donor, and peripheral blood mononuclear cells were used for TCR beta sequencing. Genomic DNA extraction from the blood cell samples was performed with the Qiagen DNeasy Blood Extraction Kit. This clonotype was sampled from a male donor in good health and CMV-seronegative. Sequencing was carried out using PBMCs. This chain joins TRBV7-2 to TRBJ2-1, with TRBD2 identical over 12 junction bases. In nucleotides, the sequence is TGTGCCAGCAGCTCTAGCGGGGGGGCTTTCTCCTACAATGAGCAGTTCTTC. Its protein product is CASSSSGGAFSYNEQFF.